This T cell receptor beta chain was profiled in a study of CD8+ T cells in alopecia areata. Trimming at V came to 3 bases and at J to 0 bases, leaving 1 base not matched to a gene. Germline loops: CDR1 SGHTA, CDR2 FQGNSA. The CDR3 length is 14 residues. The authors extracted RNA and reverse transcribed it into cDNA as the sequencing template. Method: immunoSEQ multiplex PCR; TCRdb's copy keeps in-frame clones and lacks some. The repertoire holds 90,000 to 150,000 clones, roughly two fifths seen once, with approximately 3.3% in the top ten. Punch biopsies of lesional scalp, plus peripheral blood, were taken from alopecia areata patients.

The chain uses TRBV7-2 and TRBJ1-1; 7 bases line up with TRBD1. The receptor was derived from a human donor with alopecia areata. What was sequenced was CD4+ T cells sorted from blood. CDR3 DNA: TGTGCCAGCAGCTTGGGACAGTTGAACACTGAAGCTTTCTTT. Amino acids: CASSLGQLNTEAFF.